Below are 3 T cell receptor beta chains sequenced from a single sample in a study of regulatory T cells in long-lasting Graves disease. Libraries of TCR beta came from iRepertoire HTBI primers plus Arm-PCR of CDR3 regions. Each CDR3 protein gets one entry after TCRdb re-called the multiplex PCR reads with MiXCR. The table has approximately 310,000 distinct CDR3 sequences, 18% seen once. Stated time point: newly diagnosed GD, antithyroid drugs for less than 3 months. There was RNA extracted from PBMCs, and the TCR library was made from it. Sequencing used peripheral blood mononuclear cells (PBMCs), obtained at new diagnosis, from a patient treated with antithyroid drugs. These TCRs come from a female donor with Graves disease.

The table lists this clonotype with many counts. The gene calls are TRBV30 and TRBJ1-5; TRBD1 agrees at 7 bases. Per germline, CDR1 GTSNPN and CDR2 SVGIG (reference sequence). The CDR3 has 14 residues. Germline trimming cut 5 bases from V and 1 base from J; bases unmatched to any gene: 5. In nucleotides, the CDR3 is TGTGCCTGGTCCCGGGACAGAAGCAATCAGCCCCAGCATTTT. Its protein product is CAWSRDRSNQPQHF.

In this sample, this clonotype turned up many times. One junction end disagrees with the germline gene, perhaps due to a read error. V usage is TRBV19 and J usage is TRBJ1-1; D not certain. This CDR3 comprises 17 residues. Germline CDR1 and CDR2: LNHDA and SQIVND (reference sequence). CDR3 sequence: CASSPTADIPLNTGAFF. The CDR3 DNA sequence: TGTGCCAGTAGCCCCACAGCGGATATTCCCCTGAACACTGGAGCTTTCTTT.

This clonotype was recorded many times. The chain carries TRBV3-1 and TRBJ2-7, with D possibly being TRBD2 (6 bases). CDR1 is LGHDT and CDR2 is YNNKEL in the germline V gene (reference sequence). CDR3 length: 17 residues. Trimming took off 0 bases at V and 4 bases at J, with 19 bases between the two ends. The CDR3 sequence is CASSQDRPQVGGYEQYF. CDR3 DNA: TGTGCCAGCAGCCAAGACCGTCCACAGGTGGGGGGTTACGAGCAGTACTTC.